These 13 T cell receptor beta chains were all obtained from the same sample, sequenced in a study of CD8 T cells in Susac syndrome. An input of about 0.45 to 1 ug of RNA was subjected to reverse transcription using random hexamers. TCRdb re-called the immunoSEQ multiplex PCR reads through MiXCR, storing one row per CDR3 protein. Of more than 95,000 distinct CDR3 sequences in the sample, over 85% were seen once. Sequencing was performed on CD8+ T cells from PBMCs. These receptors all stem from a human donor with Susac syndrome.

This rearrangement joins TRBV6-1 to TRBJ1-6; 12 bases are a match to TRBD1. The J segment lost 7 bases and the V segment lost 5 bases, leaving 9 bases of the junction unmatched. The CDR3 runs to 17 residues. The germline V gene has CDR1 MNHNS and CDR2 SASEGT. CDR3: CASSRPGTGGGNSPLHF. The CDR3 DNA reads TGTGCCAGCAGTCGACCCGGGACAGGGGGCGGGAATTCACCCCTCCACTTT.

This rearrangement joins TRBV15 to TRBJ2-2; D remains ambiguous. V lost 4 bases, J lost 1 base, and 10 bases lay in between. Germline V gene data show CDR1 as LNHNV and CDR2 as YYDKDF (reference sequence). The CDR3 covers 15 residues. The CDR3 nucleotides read TGTGCCACCAGCACTAAGGTGGGGAACACCGGGGAGCTGTTTTTT. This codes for CATSTKVGNTGELFF.

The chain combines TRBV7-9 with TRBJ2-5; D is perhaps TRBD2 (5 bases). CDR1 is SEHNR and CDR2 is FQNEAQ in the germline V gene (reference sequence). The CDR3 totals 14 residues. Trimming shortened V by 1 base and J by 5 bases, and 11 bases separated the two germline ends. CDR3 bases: TGTGCCAGCAGCTTAGATCTTTTAGCGGAGACCCAGTACTTC. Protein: CASSLDLLAETQYF.

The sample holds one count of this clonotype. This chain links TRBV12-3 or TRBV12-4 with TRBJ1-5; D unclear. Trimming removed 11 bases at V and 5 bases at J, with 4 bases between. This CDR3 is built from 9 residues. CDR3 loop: CAVDQPQHF. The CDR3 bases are TGTGCCGTGGATCAGCCCCAGCATTTT.

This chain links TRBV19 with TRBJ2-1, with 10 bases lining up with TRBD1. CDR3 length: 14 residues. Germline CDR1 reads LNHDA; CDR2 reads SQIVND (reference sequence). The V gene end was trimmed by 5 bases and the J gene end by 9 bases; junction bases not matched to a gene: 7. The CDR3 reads CASSAGQGIGEQFF. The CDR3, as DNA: TGTGCCAGTAGTGCGGGACAGGGGATAGGTGAGCAGTTCTTC.

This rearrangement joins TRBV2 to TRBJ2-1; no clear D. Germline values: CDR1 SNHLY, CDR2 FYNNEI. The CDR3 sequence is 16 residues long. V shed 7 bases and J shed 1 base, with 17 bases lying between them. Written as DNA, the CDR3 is TGTGCCAGCACCCCACCCCGAGGAGAGTCCTACAATGAGCAGTTCTTC. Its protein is CASTPPRGESYNEQFF.

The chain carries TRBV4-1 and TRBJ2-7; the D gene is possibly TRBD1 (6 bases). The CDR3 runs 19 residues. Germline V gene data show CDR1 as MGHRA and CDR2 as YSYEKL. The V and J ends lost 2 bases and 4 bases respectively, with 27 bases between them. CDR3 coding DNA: TGCGCCAGCAGCCAATACGCCAGCCCGCACAGGGATAGGGGTTACGAGCAGTACTTC. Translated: CASSQYASPHRDRGYEQYF.

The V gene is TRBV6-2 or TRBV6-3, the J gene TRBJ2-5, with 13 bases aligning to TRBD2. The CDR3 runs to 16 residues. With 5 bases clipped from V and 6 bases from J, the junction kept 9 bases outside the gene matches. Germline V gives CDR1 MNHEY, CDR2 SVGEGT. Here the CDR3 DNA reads TGTGCCAGCAGTCACGGGACTAGCGGGGAGGTCCAGACCCAGTACTTC. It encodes CASSHGTSGEVQTQYF.

CDR3 sequence (DNA): TGTGCCAGCAGCGTGACTAGCGGGAACACCGGGGAGCTGTTTTTT. Translating gives CASSVTSGNTGELFF. The V gene is TRBV7-2, the J gene TRBJ2-2; 9 bases match TRBD2. With V trimmed by 5 bases and J by 1 base, 2 bases remained unmatched. Per germline, CDR1 SGHTA and CDR2 FQGNSA. This CDR3 is 15 amino acids long.

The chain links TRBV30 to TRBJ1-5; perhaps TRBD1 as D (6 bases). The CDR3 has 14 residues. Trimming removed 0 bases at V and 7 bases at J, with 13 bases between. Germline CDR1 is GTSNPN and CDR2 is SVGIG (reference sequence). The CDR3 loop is CAWSVGGQLQPQHF. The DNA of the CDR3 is TGTGCCTGGAGTGTCGGGGGCCAACTCCAGCCCCAGCATTTT.

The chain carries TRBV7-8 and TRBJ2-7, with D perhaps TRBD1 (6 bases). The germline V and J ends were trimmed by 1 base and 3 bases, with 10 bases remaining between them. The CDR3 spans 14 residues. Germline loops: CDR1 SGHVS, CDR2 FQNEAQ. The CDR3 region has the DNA TGTGCCAGCAGCTTAGAGTACAGGGTCTACGAGCAGTACTTC. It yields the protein CASSLEYRVYEQYF.

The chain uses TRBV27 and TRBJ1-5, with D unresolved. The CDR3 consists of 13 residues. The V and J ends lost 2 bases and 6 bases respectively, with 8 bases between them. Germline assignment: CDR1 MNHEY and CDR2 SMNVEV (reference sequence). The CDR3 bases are TGTGCCAGCAGTTTAACATCTCGTCAGCCCCAGCATTTT. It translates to CASSLTSRQPQHF.

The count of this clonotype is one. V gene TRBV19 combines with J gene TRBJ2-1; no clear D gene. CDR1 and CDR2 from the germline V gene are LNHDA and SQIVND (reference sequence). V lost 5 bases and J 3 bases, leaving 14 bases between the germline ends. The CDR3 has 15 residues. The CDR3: CASSPRLANYNEQFF. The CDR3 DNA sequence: TGTGCCAGTAGTCCTCGACTGGCTAACTACAATGAGCAGTTCTTC.